This TCR beta chain was recorded in a study of T cell responses to AZD1222 COVID-19 vaccine (dated by TCRdb to about 2021). With respect to the entire study: Because spike-specific TCR depth and breadth did not differ between the two schedules, AZD1222 recipients who got a second dose at roughly 4 weeks were pooled with those who got a second dose at roughly 12 weeks. A total of approximately 240 trial participants underwent TCR sequencing, of whom 200 to 220 received two doses of AZD1222 and about 26 received two doses of the MenACWY control vaccine. Trial participants were enrolled into age subgroups of 18-55, 56-69 and 70-plus years, which contained 148, 28 and 57 TCR-sequenced participants, respectively.

This specimen's time point label, per the study, means: baseline before first vaccination. Vaccinee samples came from UK trials COV001 and COV002, including a single-blind randomized controlled phase 2/3 trial of AZD1222 (ChAdOx1 nCoV-19) in healthy adults. Trial participant PBMC samples were collected at day 0 and day 28 after the second dose for TCRbeta chain sequencing. Beyond this particular receptor, the publication reports: Reportedly, close to half of the unique spike-specific TCRs recognized epitopes lying outside the regions that are mutated in the B.1.351 and B.1.1.7 variants. Vaccine-associated CD4 TCRs spanned the whole spike protein, with dominant responses in regions 160-218 and 743-854. After two AZD1222 doses, spike-specific TCR breadth and depth were significantly higher than at day 0 and than in MenACWY recipients. Only six AZD1222 recipients were SARS-CoV-2 seropositive at baseline, limiting conclusions about previously exposed vaccinees. Participants were mostly white British and included more females than males, and it was suggested by the authors that clonal diversity may have been underestimated. In the small 56-69-year group, the increase in depth fell short of significance, most likely because of low power. Because no day 14 peak-response samples were available, repertoires were characterized only after the peak T cell response.

The CDR3 runs 15 amino acids, cysteine and phenylalanine included. The CDR3 DNA has 45 bases and is translated from base 1. CDR1 LNHDA and CDR2 SQIVND are derived from the germline V gene (reference sequence). Compared with germline, V lacks 6 bases and J lacks 4 bases; bases without a gene match: 7. Details on this clone: Its specific antigen is unknown. No much larger clone is present one base from it, and per-base qualities are unavailable.

The CDR3 regions of human TCRbeta chains were analyzed by immunosequencing. The paper's processing steps were these. Repertoire TCRs were matched against a reference library of SARS-CoV-2-specific TCRs generated with the MIRA antigen-specificity platform. Breadth was defined as the fraction of unique TCRs that were SARS-CoV-2-associated. Depth was defined as the fraction of total T cells that were SARS-CoV-2-associated. Using the MIRA data, every spike-specific TCR was mapped to the spike region that the TCR reacted to and assigned to either a CD4 or a CD8 class. Log10-transformed breadth and depth values were compared by one-way ANOVA with Sidak's multiple comparisons tests. What TCRdb holds here is the immuneACCESS table cut down to in-frame rearrangements. Part of the clones is not present; checked against another copy, under half of the missing clones reflect an unresolved V gene, and the others are unexplained. That table is the source of V, J and clone size, and D and trimming were worked out from the DNA. Present in this sample are 130,000 to 150,000 clones, 90% to 95% of which were seen just once. About 5% of the sample belongs to the ten largest clones.

Sequencing was performed on peripheral blood, taken on day 0 of AZD1222 vaccination. Here the chain combines TRBV19 and TRBJ2-7; the central 12 bases match TRBD2. The source of this sequence is an adult in good health. The DNA reads as follows: TGTGCCAGTAGACCACTAGCGGGAGGAAGTTACGAGCAGTACTTC. Its translation reads: CASRPLAGGSYEQYF.